What follows are 16 T cell receptor beta chains derived from one specimen sequenced in a study of blood T cell repertoires in COVID-19. Assay used: immunoSEQ multiplex PCR; TCRdb lists only in-frame clones, some missing. Here the sample spans tens of thousands of clones, roughly 89% being singletons. Sequencing input: peripheral blood. These receptors were obtained from a man aged 30 to 39 with acute or convalescent COVID-19.

The chain joins TRBV28 to TRBJ2-1; 9 nucleotides align to TRBD2. The J segment lost 8 bases and the V segment lost 5 bases, leaving 4 bases of the junction unmatched. This CDR3 spans 13 amino acids. The V gene's germline CDR1 is MDHEN and CDR2 SYDVKM. CDR3 DNA sequence: TGTGCCAGCAGTGCTAGCGGGAACCATGAGCAGTTCTTC. It yields the protein CASSASGNHEQFF.

The chain is built from TRBV29-1 and TRBJ2-1; D might be TRBD1 (5 bases). CDR3 size: 11 residues. Germline V gene data show CDR1 as SQVTM and CDR2 as ANQGSEA. Between the trimmed V and J ends, which lost 4 bases and 8 bases, there was a span of 9 bases. For the CDR3, the DNA is TGCAGCGTTGCAGGGTTCGATGAGCAGTTCTTC. This translates into CSVAGFDEQFF.

The chain is built from TRBV4-2 and TRBJ1-5; D unclear. CDR3 length: 14 amino acids. Germline assignment: CDR1 LGHNA and CDR2 YNFKEQ. V dropped 0 bases and J dropped 7 bases, with 10 bases sitting between them. The CDR3 region has the DNA TGTGCCAGCAGCCAAGATTTGAGAGAGCAGCCCCAGCATTTT. Protein product: CASSQDLREQPQHF.

The rearrangement uses TRBV5-8 and TRBJ1-6; no definite D call. V was pared by 4 bases and J by 11 bases, with 22 bases between. The CDR3 totals 16 residues. Germline values: CDR1 SGHTS, CDR2 YDEGEE. Here the CDR3 DNA reads TGTGCCAGCAGCCACCGCGGGCGCCTCACCACCCCACCCCTCCACTTT. This codes for CASSHRGRLTTPPLHF.

The V gene is TRBV15, the J gene TRBJ1-1; TRBD1 is a possible D gene (5 bases). This CDR3 has 13 amino acids. Germline lookup yields CDR1 LNHNV and CDR2 YYDKDF (reference sequence). V lost 8 bases to trimming and J lost 2 bases, with 12 bases between them. CDR3 sequence: CATSRQFNTEAFF. CDR3 nucleotides: TGTGCCACCTCTCGACAGTTCAACACTGAAGCTTTCTTT. Drawing the rest from reference TRBV15 and TRBJ1-1, the complete variable domain is DAMVIQNPRYQVTQFGKPVTLSCSQTLNHNVMYWYQQKSSQAPKLLFHYYDKDFNNEADTPDNFQSRRPNTSFCFLDIRSPGLGDTAMYLCATSRQFNTEAFFGQGTRLTVV.

This clone appeared once. V and J are TRBV4-2 and TRBJ2-3, with D unresolved. V was cut by 0 bases and J by 8 bases, with 15 bases left in between. This CDR3 is 15 amino acids long. The germline V gene encodes CDR1 LGHNA and CDR2 YNFKEQ. The CDR3 DNA sequence: TGTGCCAGCAGCCAAGATCACCCCGGGTCGGGTACGCAGTATTTT. As protein: CASSQDHPGSGTQYF.

The chain recombines TRBV28 with TRBJ2-2, with 7 bases fitting TRBD1. The junction had 6 bases not matched to a gene; V was cut back by 5 bases and J by 6 bases. This CDR3 has 14 residues. Looked up from germline, CDR1 is MDHEN and CDR2 is SYDVKM. CDR3: CASSPYGTAGELFF. CDR3 DNA: TGTGCCAGCAGTCCTTACGGGACAGCCGGGGAGCTGTTTTTT.

The V call is TRBV20-1, the J call TRBJ2-5; D not certain. Germline-derived CDR1 and CDR2 are DFQATT and SNEGSKA (reference sequence). CDR3 length equals 11 residues. The V and J ends lost 3 bases and 3 bases respectively, with 5 bases between them. CDR3 DNA: TGCAGTGCTAGTCAGAAAGAGACCCAGTACTTC. Translating it yields CSASQKETQYF.

The genes are TRBV4-1 and TRBJ2-7, with 11 bases matching TRBD2. The CDR3 is 17 residues long. V lost 1 base and J lost 2; bases outside the gene matches: 7. Per the germline V gene, CDR1 is MGHRA and CDR2 is YSYEKL. The CDR3 loop reads CASSQAIQTSGTYEQYF. The CDR3 nucleotides read TGCGCCAGCAGCCAAGCAATCCAGACTAGCGGGACCTACGAGCAGTACTTC.

This clone has more than one count but fewer than ten. The V and J genes are TRBV9 and TRBJ2-7, with D perhaps TRBD2 (6 bases). Germline V gene sequence: CDR1 SGDLS, CDR2 YYNGEE. Between the trimmed V and J ends, which lost 0 bases and 5 bases, there was a span of 15 bases. The CDR3 covers 15 residues. This CDR3 is CASSVGGGGADEQYF. CDR3 sequence (DNA): TGTGCCAGCAGCGTAGGGGGCGGAGGGGCGGACGAGCAGTACTTC.

The genes are TRBV3-1 (or the pseudogene TRBV3-2) and TRBJ2-1, with D possibly being TRBD2 (6 bases). CDR3 length: 14 residues. In germline, CDR1 is LGHDT, CDR2 YNNKEL (reference sequence). V lost 5 bases to trimming and J lost 9 bases, with 17 bases between them. The DNA of the CDR3 is TGTGCCAGCAGCTCCCGGACTACTAAGGTTGAGCAGTTCTTC. Its protein product is CASSSRTTKVEQFF.

The chain links TRBV14 to TRBJ2-5, with TRBD1 as a possible D gene (6 bases). The CDR3 loop spans 18 amino acids. The germline V gene has CDR1 SGHDN and CDR2 FVKESK. Trimming took 2 bases from V and 5 from J, leaving 24 bases between them. The DNA of the CDR3 is TGTGCCAGCAGCCAACCGAAATTACCGGGACAAGGATGGGAGACCCAGTACTTC. Translation gives CASSQPKLPGQGWETQYF.

This clone was observed once. This sequence joins TRBV19 and TRBJ2-7, with TRBD2 identical over 14 bases. J gave up 4 bases and V 9 bases, and 11 bases lay outside the gene matches. This CDR3 is 16 amino acids long. Germline-derived CDR1 and CDR2 are LNHDA and SQIVND (reference sequence). The CDR3 sequence: CASAGTSGSNLYEQYF. CDR3 sequence (DNA): TGTGCCAGCGCCGGGACTAGCGGGAGTAATTTATACGAGCAGTACTTC.

The V call is TRBV19, the J call TRBJ1-4; 7 nucleotides match TRBD1. The V segment lost 5 bases and the J segment 8 bases; nucleotides outside the gene matches: 11. The CDR3 contains 15 residues. Germline lookup yields CDR1 LNHDA and CDR2 SQIVND (reference sequence). The CDR3 is CASSSTGLWREKLFF. CDR3 in DNA: TGTGCCAGTAGTTCGACAGGGCTTTGGCGCGAAAAACTGTTTTTT.

The chain links TRBV6-4 to TRBJ2-2; D unresolved. Trimming took 10 bases from V and 6 from J, leaving 9 bases between them. The CDR3 has 11 residues. Germline CDR1 and CDR2: MRHNA and SNTAGT. CDR3 sequence reads: CATYGAGELFF. The CDR3 DNA is TGTGCCACCTACGGAGCCGGGGAGCTGTTTTTT.

CDR3 DNA sequence: TGTGCCAGCAGTTTCGTGGCCAGGGGGAATGAGCAGTTCTTC. The encoded protein is CASSFVARGNEQFF. The chain carries TRBV27 and TRBJ2-1; 7 nucleotides align to TRBD1. This CDR3 is built from 14 residues. The junction had 6 bases not matched to a gene; V was cut back by 3 bases and J by 7 bases. Germline values: CDR1 MNHEY, CDR2 SMNVEV (reference sequence).